This entry lists 15 T cell receptor beta chains sequenced from one sample in a study of blood T cell repertoires in COVID-19 (TCRdb year 2020). Libraries were prepared through the immunoSEQ multiplex PCR assay. The table comes from immuneACCESS by way of TCRdb, which keeps in-frame sequences with V and J called. Part of the clones is missing from these tables; in studies checked, under half for an unresolved V gene and the rest for unknown reasons. Present in this sample are some 200,000 clones, around 84% of which were seen just once. The top ten clones comprise 4.4% of the sample. Sequencing was performed on peripheral blood. The receptors were sampled from a man between 50 and 59 years old with acute or convalescent COVID-19.

The rearrangement joins TRBV27 to TRBJ1-1; no definite D call. The germline gives CDR1 MNHEY, CDR2 SMNVEV (reference sequence). Trimming left V 6 bases short and J 0 bases short, with 8 bases between. This CDR3 has 13 residues. CDR3: CASRFQLNTEAFF. CDR3 in DNA: TGTGCCAGCAGATTCCAATTGAACACTGAAGCTTTCTTT.

The chain carries TRBV7-7 and TRBJ1-3; no firm D call. In germline, CDR1 is SSHAT, CDR2 FNYEAQ (reference sequence). This CDR3 spans 14 amino acids. V was cut by 5 bases and J by 1 base, with 9 bases left in between. The CDR3 region is CASSPGVSGNTIYF. Written as DNA, the CDR3 is TGTGCCAGCAGCCCGGGAGTTTCTGGAAACACCATATATTTT.

This clone was detected only once. The V call is TRBV29-1, the J call TRBJ1-5; D perhaps matches TRBD1 (5 bases). V gave up 6 bases and J gave up 4 bases, with 13 bases separating them. The CDR3 consists of 13 residues. Per germline, CDR1 SQVTM and CDR2 ANQGSEA. Here the CDR3 reads CSVADTANQPQHF. The CDR3 region has the DNA TGCAGCGTCGCGGACACGGCGAATCAGCCCCAGCATTTT.

In this sample, this clone turned up once. This CDR3 reads CASDRAENTEAFF. The CDR3 DNA follows: TGTGCCAGCGACAGGGCCGAGAACACTGAAGCTTTCTTT. The rearrangement joins TRBV2 to TRBJ1-1, with 7 bases that match TRBD1. This CDR3 comprises 13 residues. CDR1 is SNHLY, CDR2 FYNNEI, per germline. V lost 8 bases to trimming and J lost 1 base; unmatched junction nucleotides: 4.

This clone was detected only a few times. The gene calls are TRBV5-1 and TRBJ2-1; TRBD2 might be the D (6 bases). CDR3 length: 14 amino acids. Germline V gene lookup returns CDR1 SGHRS and CDR2 YFSETQ. Between the trimmed V and J ends, which lost 0 bases and 10 bases, there was a span of 14 bases. CDR3 loop: CASSLERALAEQFF. The CDR3 DNA follows: TGCGCCAGCAGCTTGGAGCGGGCCCTGGCAGAGCAGTTCTTC.

This clone was seen once. The rearrangement links TRBV19 to TRBJ1-2; unclear D gene. In germline, CDR1 is LNHDA, CDR2 SQIVND (reference sequence). The V end lost 7 bases, the J end lost 1 base, and 13 bases lay between the germline ends. This CDR3 contains 14 residues. CDR3 residues: CASTRAPSNYGYTF. CDR3 in DNA: TGTGCCAGTACCCGAGCACCGAGTAACTATGGCTACACCTTC.

The chain combines TRBV9 with TRBJ1-5, with 8 bases lining up with TRBD1. Germline CDR1 and CDR2: SGDLS and YYNGEE. V lost 4 bases, J lost 8 bases, and 8 bases stayed unmatched. The CDR3 covers 14 residues. The CDR3 DNA reads as TGTGCCAGCAGCCCCCGACAGGGGAGAGAGCCCCAGCATTTT. Protein: CASSPRQGREPQHF. The full variable domain, its missing parts supplied by reference TRBV9 and TRBJ1-5, is DSGVTQTPKHLITATGQRVTLRCSPRSGDLSVYWYQQSLDQGLQFLIQYYNGEERAKGNILERFSAQQFPDLHSELNLSSLELGDSALYFCASSPRQGREPQHFGDGTRLSIL.

The chain recombines TRBV5-1 with TRBJ2-3, with TRBD2 identical over 9 bases. From germline, CDR1 is SGHRS and CDR2 YFSETQ. The CDR3 loop spans 16 amino acids. The junction had 6 bases not matched to a gene; V was cut back by 0 bases and J by 4 bases. The CDR3 sequence is CASSLGLAVDSDTQYF. The CDR3 DNA follows: TGCGCCAGCAGCTTGGGACTAGCGGTCGACTCAGATACGCAGTATTTT. The full variable domain, with the rest looked up from reference TRBV5-1 and TRBJ2-3, is KAGVTQTPRYLIKTRGQQVTLSCSPISGHRSVSWYQQTPGQGLQFLFEYFSETQRNKGNFPGRFSGRQFSNSRSEMNVSTLELGDSALYLCASSLGLAVDSDTQYFGPGTRLTVL.

The chain combines TRBV5-5 with TRBJ1-2; a possible D gene is TRBD1 (6 bases). V was cut by 0 bases and J by 4 bases, with 13 bases left in between. The CDR3 sequence is 15 residues long. Germline V gene sequence: CDR1 SGHKS, CDR2 YYEKEE (reference sequence). DNA for the CDR3: TGTGCCAGCAGCTTGGGTCCAGACAGGACCTATGGCTACACCTTC. Translated: CASSLGPDRTYGYTF.

The chain joins TRBV27 to TRBJ1-2; TRBD1 aligns across 10 bases. CDR3 length: 14 amino acids. Germline V CDR1 and CDR2: MNHEY, SMNVEV (reference sequence). The V gene end was trimmed by 8 bases and the J gene end by 8 bases; junction bases not matched to a gene: 11. CDR3 DNA: TGTGCCAGCGGTCCGGGACAGGGGTTAGGAGGCTACACCTTC. Protein: CASGPGQGLGGYTF.

The chain links TRBV6-1 to TRBJ1-1; tentative D call: TRBD1 (6 bases). V shed 3 bases and J shed 8 bases, with 13 bases lying between them. Germline V gene sequence: CDR1 MNHNS, CDR2 SASEGT. The CDR3 has 13 residues. The CDR3 here is CASSEAADREAFF. CDR3 nucleotides: TGTGCCAGCAGTGAGGCCGCCGACAGGGAAGCTTTCTTT.

This chain uses TRBV5-6 with TRBJ1-6, with D uncertain. Germline loops: CDR1 SGHDT, CDR2 YYEEEE. Trimming left V 2 bases short and J 9 bases short, with 6 bases between. The CDR3 spans 12 residues. The DNA of the CDR3 is TGTGCCAGCAGCTTCTCCGGTTCACCCCTCCACTTT. Its protein is CASSFSGSPLHF.

This chain uses TRBV27 with TRBJ2-1, with 7 bases aligning to TRBD2. Germline loops: CDR1 MNHEY, CDR2 SMNVEV (reference sequence). The CDR3 totals 15 residues. Germline trimming cut 6 bases from V and 2 bases from J; bases unmatched to any gene: 7. The CDR3: CASSEIAGPYNEQFF. The CDR3 coding sequence is TGTGCCAGCAGCGAAATAGCGGGTCCCTACAATGAGCAGTTCTTC.

The rearrangement joins TRBV7-2 to TRBJ1-5, with D tentatively TRBD1 (5 bases). V lost 3 bases, J lost 1 base, and 10 bases lay in between. This CDR3 spans 15 amino acids. Germline lookup yields CDR1 SGHTA and CDR2 FQGNSA. The CDR3 is CASSFGGISNQPQHF. CDR3 DNA sequence: TGTGCCAGCAGCTTCGGGGGTATCAGCAATCAGCCCCAGCATTTT.

The CDR3 region is CASSLAHTGAGDNEKLFF. CDR3 nucleotide sequence: TGTGCCAGCAGCTTGGCCCACACAGGTGCCGGAGATAATGAAAAACTGTTTTTT. The gene calls are TRBV5-6 and TRBJ1-4; tentatively, D is TRBD1 (5 bases). With 0 bases removed from V and 4 bases from J, the gap between germline ends came to 19 bases. The germline V gene has CDR1 SGHDT and CDR2 YYEEEE. There are 18 residues in the CDR3.